This entry is about one T cell receptor beta chain. Measured with immunoSEQ multiplex PCR; TCRdb has only the in-frame clones, and not every one. In the table there are roughly 180,000 clones, 88% of which are singletons. The data derive from a study of blood T cell repertoires in COVID-19. Study details: Researchers got acute and convalescent COVID-19 samples from the United States, Italy and Spain. The cDNA or gDNA used as material had been derived from T cells, B-cell-depleted T cells, or PBMCs.

The sequence derives from a woman aged 30 to 39 with acute or convalescent COVID-19. Sample: peripheral blood.

This CDR3 is CASSGRQGGSNEKLFF. In nucleotides, the CDR3 is TGCGCCAGCAGCGGACGACAGGGAGGAAGTAATGAAAAACTGTTTTTT. This sequence joins TRBV5-1 and TRBJ1-4; 7 positions match TRBD1. The CDR3 sequence is 16 residues long. The J segment lost 4 bases and the V segment lost 4 bases, leaving 10 bases of the junction unmatched. Germline assignment: CDR1 SGHRS and CDR2 YFSETQ.